Shown below are 9 T cell receptor beta chains from a single sample sequenced in a study of blood T cell repertoires in COVID-19. Measured with immunoSEQ multiplex PCR; TCRdb has only the in-frame clones, and not every one. The sample lists some 290,000 clones, less than 90% seen once, with about 4.5% in the top ten. Material for sequencing was peripheral blood. These receptors were collected from a man in his sixties who had recovered from COVID-19.

V usage is TRBV19 and J usage is TRBJ1-4; tentative D call: TRBD1 (5 bases). CDR3 length equals 16 residues. CDR1 and CDR2 from the germline V gene are LNHDA and SQIVND (reference sequence). V dropped 0 bases and J dropped 5 bases, with 13 bases sitting between them. The CDR3 sequence: CASSIDYTRANEKLFF. The DNA of the CDR3 is TGTGCCAGTAGTATAGATTACACCAGGGCGAATGAAAAACTGTTTTTT.

The CDR3 is CASSPRRLGAGNEQFF. The CDR3 DNA reads TGTGCCAGCTCACCTCGACGGTTGGGGGCAGGAAATGAGCAGTTCTTC. The V call is TRBV18, the J call TRBJ2-1; perhaps TRBD1 as D (6 bases). The CDR3 extends over 16 amino acids. Trimming took 3 bases from V and 7 from J, leaving 19 bases between them. The germline V gene encodes CDR1 KGHSH and CDR2 LQKENI.

This clone appeared a few times. This chain joins TRBV24-1 and TRBJ2-3; 14 bases fit TRBD2. This CDR3 has 19 residues. The V segment lost 3 bases and the J segment 6 bases; nucleotides outside the gene matches: 13. CDR1 is KGHDR and CDR2 is SFDVKD in the germline V gene. The CDR3 DNA sequence: TGTGCCACCAGTGATCCCGGGACTAGCGGGGGTATTATAGCGGATACGCAGTATTTT. Translation: CATSDPGTSGGIIADTQYF.

This rearrangement joins TRBV19 to TRBJ2-1, with D perhaps TRBD2 (6 bases). Germline lookup yields CDR1 LNHDA and CDR2 SQIVND (reference sequence). The CDR3 sequence is 15 residues long. V dropped 4 bases and J dropped 6 bases, with 16 bases sitting between them. The CDR3 coding sequence is TGTGCCAGTAGTAAATGGGGGACTTTTGGCAATGAGCAGTTCTTC. Protein product: CASSKWGTFGNEQFF.

This clone came up a few times. The chain links TRBV3-1 (or the pseudogene TRBV3-2) to TRBJ2-3; 11 positions match TRBD2. This CDR3 is built from 14 residues. The germline CDR1 and CDR2 sequences are LGHDT and YNNKEL (reference sequence). With 1 base clipped from V and 8 bases from J, the junction kept 2 bases outside the gene matches. The CDR3 here is CASSQAGTSGTQYF. In DNA form, the CDR3 reads TGTGCCAGCAGCCAAGCAGGGACTAGCGGTACGCAGTATTTT.

The J gene is TRBJ2-7, the V gene TRBV29-1; 7 bases match TRBD2. The CDR3 runs to 17 residues. Germline loops: CDR1 SQVTM, CDR2 ANQGSEA. Germline trimming cut 3 bases from V and 1 base from J; bases unmatched to any gene: 15. The CDR3 reads CSVEAPPGAGASYEQYF. The CDR3, as DNA: TGCAGCGTTGAGGCCCCTCCCGGGGCGGGAGCGTCCTACGAGCAGTACTTC.

The rearrangement links TRBV7-8 to TRBJ1-1; 11 positions match TRBD1. The CDR3 is 15 amino acids. Trimming removed 2 bases from V and 4 bases from J; junction bases left unmatched: 3. Germline CDR1 is SGHVS and CDR2 is FQNEAQ. The CDR3 DNA sequence: TGTGCCAGCAGCTTAATGGGACAGGGGGTCACTGAAGCTTTCTTT. This codes for CASSLMGQGVTEAFF.

The rearrangement links TRBV5-1 to TRBJ2-3; D might be TRBD2 (6 bases). This CDR3 spans 16 amino acids. Germline loops: CDR1 SGHRS, CDR2 YFSETQ. Trimming removed 3 bases from V and 5 bases from J, with 19 bases in between. Here the CDR3 reads CASSSGLSILLDTQYF. CDR3 DNA: TGCGCCAGCAGCTCCGGACTATCAATTCTACTAGATACGCAGTATTTT. The variable domain in full, completed from reference TRBV5-1 and TRBJ2-3, reads KAGVTQTPRYLIKTRGQQVTLSCSPISGHRSVSWYQQTPGQGLQFLFEYFSETQRNKGNFPGRFSGRQFSNSRSEMNVSTLELGDSALYLCASSSGLSILLDTQYFGPGTRLTVL.

This chain links TRBV6-2 or TRBV6-3 with TRBJ1-2; the D gene is possibly TRBD1 (6 bases). CDR3 size: 13 residues. Germline loops: CDR1 MNHEY, CDR2 SVGEGT. The ends were cut back, 6 bases at V and 2 bases at J, with 10 bases in the middle. CDR3 bases: TGTGCCAGCAGCCTCGGACAGAACTATGGCTACACCTTC. It encodes CASSLGQNYGYTF.